These 14 T cell receptor beta chains originate from one sample sequenced in a study of T cell responses to AZD1222 COVID-19 vaccine. Profiling relied on immunoSEQ multiplex PCR, and the TCRdb table lists in-frame clones only, not all of them. The sample includes about 120,000 clones, 91% of them seen just once. Material: peripheral blood, obtained on day 0 of AZD1222 vaccination. The receptors shown here come from an adult in good health.

This clone was seen a handful of times. The V gene is TRBV6-4, the J gene TRBJ2-1; 11 bases are a match to TRBD2. With 4 bases clipped from V and 8 bases from J, the junction kept 10 bases outside the gene matches. The germline V gene encodes CDR1 MRHNA and CDR2 SNTAGT. This CDR3 is 16 amino acids long. Here the CDR3 reads CASSAGLAGGGDEQFF. The CDR3 nucleotides are TGTGCCAGCAGTGCCGGGCTAGCGGGAGGCGGGGATGAGCAGTTCTTC.

The genes are TRBV19 and TRBJ2-7; 14 nucleotides match TRBD2. With 5 bases clipped from V and 4 bases from J, the junction kept 10 bases outside the gene matches. The CDR3 loop spans 17 amino acids. Germline V gene sequence: CDR1 LNHDA, CDR2 SQIVND (reference sequence). The CDR3 DNA reads TGTGCCAGTAGTCAGACTAGCGGGAGGGCCAGTCTTTACGAGCAGTACTTC. Its protein product is CASSQTSGRASLYEQYF.

CDR3 bases: TGCGCCAGCAGCCAAGATGCTACTGGGGCCAACGTCCTGACTTTC. Amino acids: CASSQDATGANVLTF. The chain joins TRBV4-3 to TRBJ2-6; no definite D call. Germline V gene sequence: CDR1 LGHNA, CDR2 YSLEER. Deletions cut 0 bases from V and 2 bases from J, with 5 bases between. This CDR3 spans 15 amino acids.

The chain combines TRBV4-3 with TRBJ2-3; TRBD1 might be the D (5 bases). Germline lookup yields CDR1 LGHNA and CDR2 YSLEER. V dropped 0 bases and J dropped 0 bases, with 7 bases sitting between them. This CDR3 comprises 15 residues. The CDR3 spells CASSQDSGSTDTQYF. The CDR3 bases are TGCGCCAGCAGCCAAGACTCAGGGAGCACAGATACGCAGTATTTT.

Only a few counts were recorded for this clone. The CDR3 nucleotides are TGTGCCAGCAGACCCGGGACTAGCGGGACAGATACGCAGTATTTT. Encoded protein: CASRPGTSGTDTQYF. The genes are TRBV6-5 and TRBJ2-3, with TRBD2 matching over 12 bases. This CDR3 is built from 15 residues. J lost 3 bases, V lost 6 bases, and 4 bases had no gene match. Germline-derived CDR1 and CDR2 are MNHEY and SVGAGI.

This clone came up a few times. V is TRBV12-3 or TRBV12-4 and J is TRBJ2-3; perhaps TRBD2 as D (5 bases). The CDR3 is 12 amino acids. The V gene lost 3 bases and the J gene lost 4 bases, with 5 bases spanning the gap. This chain's CDR3 is CASSFGADTQYF. Here the CDR3 DNA reads TGTGCCAGCAGTTTCGGGGCAGATACGCAGTATTTT.

The rearrangement joins TRBV11-3 to TRBJ2-3, with D uncertain. Germline V gives CDR1 SGHNT, CDR2 YENEEA. This CDR3 spans 13 amino acids. V was pared by 4 bases and J by 2 bases, with 7 bases between. The CDR3 protein is CASSWTHTDTQYF. The CDR3 bases are TGTGCCAGCAGCTGGACCCACACAGATACGCAGTATTTT.

The rearrangement joins TRBV11-1 to TRBJ1-4; no clear D gene. This CDR3 has 16 amino acids. Germline CDR1 is SGHAT and CDR2 is FQDESV (reference sequence). V lost 5 bases, J lost 0 bases, and 13 bases lay in between. CDR3 DNA sequence: TGTGCCAGCAGCCCCCGGGCGAGGACAACTAATGAAAAACTGTTTTTT. It translates to CASSPRARTTNEKLFF.

The chain is built from TRBV24-1 and TRBJ2-2; 7 bases fit TRBD2. Germline CDR1 is KGHDR and CDR2 is SFDVKD. Trimming cost V 3 bases and J 8 bases; bases outside gene matches: 11. The CDR3 has 16 amino acids. The CDR3 bases are TGTGCCACCAGTGATGGCGCTGGAGCGGGACTAGGGGAGCTGTTTTTT. Its translation is CATSDGAGAGLGELFF.

The chain couples TRBV6-5 to TRBJ1-1, with D perhaps matching TRBD1 (6 bases). CDR3 length equals 14 residues. The germline V and J ends were trimmed by 4 bases and 0 bases, with 9 bases remaining between them. Germline CDR1 and CDR2: MNHEY and SVGAGI. The chain's CDR3 is CASSSRGVNTEAFF. CDR3 DNA sequence: TGTGCCAGCAGTTCTAGGGGGGTGAACACTGAAGCTTTCTTT.

The V gene is TRBV27, the J gene TRBJ2-5, with TRBD2 matching over 10 bases. V trimming: 3 bases; J trimming: 5 bases; junction bases outside the gene matches: 6. The CDR3 consists of 15 residues. Germline V CDR1 and CDR2: MNHEY, SMNVEV (reference sequence). The CDR3, as DNA: TGTGCCAGCAGTTTGCTAGCGGGAGTCGGGGAGACCCAGTACTTC. Encoded protein: CASSLLAGVGETQYF.

This clone has a single count. J is TRBJ2-1 and V is TRBV3-1 (or the pseudogene TRBV3-2), with D possibly being TRBD1 (6 bases). CDR3 length: 20 amino acids. Germline V gene lookup returns CDR1 LGHDT and CDR2 YNNKEL (reference sequence). Trimming took off 0 bases at V and 0 bases at J, with 21 bases between the two ends. The CDR3 nucleotides read TGTGCCAGCAGCCAAGATGGTTACAGGGATCCTCTGAGCTCCTACAATGAGCAGTTCTTC. The encoded protein is CASSQDGYRDPLSSYNEQFF.

The rearrangement links TRBV15 to TRBJ2-1, with 8 bases aligning to TRBD2. CDR1 and CDR2 from the germline V gene are LNHNV and YYDKDF (reference sequence). V was clipped by 6 bases and J by 4 bases; unmatched bases: 5. This CDR3 is built from 14 residues. DNA for the CDR3: TGTGCCACCAGGTACGGGAGGGAGTACAATGAGCAGTTCTTC. Translating gives CATRYGREYNEQFF. Based on the CDR3 plus reference TRBV15 and TRBJ2-1, the full variable domain is DAMVIQNPRYQVTQFGKPVTLSCSQTLNHNVMYWYQQKSSQAPKLLFHYYDKDFNNEADTPDNFQSRRPNTSFCFLDIRSPGLGDTAMYLCATRYGREYNEQFFGPGTRLTVL.

The V and J genes are TRBV27 and TRBJ1-1; 10 positions agree with TRBD1. CDR1 is MNHEY and CDR2 is SMNVEV in the germline V gene (reference sequence). This CDR3 is built from 16 residues. Trimming removed 5 bases from V and 4 bases from J; junction bases left unmatched: 10. The CDR3 loop is CASSLRQGAGSTEAFF. CDR3 nucleotides: TGTGCCAGCAGTCTACGACAGGGGGCGGGTAGCACTGAAGCTTTCTTT.